The present TCR beta chain was sequenced within a study of PD-1 blockade in mismatch repair-deficient tumors. As for the study in general: Enrolled about 2013-2016, patients had progressing, pretreated mismatch repair-deficient cancers of 12 types.

TCR sequencing covered a few patients who responded to pembrolizumab. Data came from immunoSEQ multiplex PCR; TCRdb stores just in-frame clones and leaves some out. This table has fewer than 50,000 clones, around 79% appearing once. This clone is medium-sized. The antigen is undetermined. Per germline, CDR1 SGDLS and CDR2 YYNGEE. The V segment lost 5 bases and the J segment 6 bases; nucleotides outside the gene matches: 8. The CDR3 is made up of 14 amino acids. Study-level points and caveats: Rapid post-treatment expansion, then contraction, generally preceding radiologic response, marked tumor-resident clones.

This clonotype was obtained from an adult with mismatch repair-deficient cancer. V and J are TRBV9 and TRBJ2-3, with 8 bases identical to TRBD2. Here the sequenced sample was peripheral blood, taken 4 weeks after starting pembrolizumab. The CDR3 DNA is TGTGCCAGCAGTACTAGCGGTCGGGGGGATACGCAGTATTTT. Translating it yields CASSTSGRGDTQYF.